This T cell receptor (beta chain) was found in a study of T cells in Graves' hyperthyroidism and ophthalmopathy. The source material, RNA transcripts, was used to amplify TCR beta CDR3 regions. The HTBI primer set served for first-round RT-PCR of the TCR CDR3. Each CDR3 protein is one row after TCRdb ran MiXCR on the multiplex PCR reads. The sample yields fewer than 350,000 distinct CDR3 sequences, 15% to 20% seen once. The CDR3 runs to 16 residues. From germline, CDR1 is SGHAT and CDR2 FQDESV (reference sequence). With 1 base removed from V and 0 bases from J, the gap between germline ends came to 10 bases. This clonotype was observed many times.

This sequence joins TRBV11-1 and TRBJ1-5; unclear D gene. This clonotype originated in a middle-aged woman with Graves' ophthalmopathy. The sample was blood. In nucleotides, the CDR3 is TGTGCCAGCAGCTTAGGGGTAGTCGATAGCAATCAGCCCCAGCATTTT. Translation: CASSLGVVDSNQPQHF. Variable domain in full (rest from reference TRBV11-1 and TRBJ1-5): EAEVAQSPRYKITEKSQAVAFWCDPISGHATLYWYRQILGQGPELLVQFQDESVVDDSQLPKDRFSAERLKGVDSTLKIQPAELGDSAMYLCASSLGVVDSNQPQHFGDGTRLSIL.